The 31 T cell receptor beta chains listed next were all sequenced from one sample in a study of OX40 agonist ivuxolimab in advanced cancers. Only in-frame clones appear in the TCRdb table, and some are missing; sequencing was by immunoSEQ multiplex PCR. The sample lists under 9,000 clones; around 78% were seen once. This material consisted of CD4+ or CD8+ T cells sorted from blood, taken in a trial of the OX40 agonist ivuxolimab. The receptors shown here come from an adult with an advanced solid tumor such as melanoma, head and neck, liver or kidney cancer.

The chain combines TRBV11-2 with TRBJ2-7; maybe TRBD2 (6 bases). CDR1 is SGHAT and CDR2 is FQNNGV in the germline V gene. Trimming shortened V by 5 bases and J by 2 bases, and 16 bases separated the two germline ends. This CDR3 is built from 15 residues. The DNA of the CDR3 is TGTGCCAGCAGCCCTACTGGACTATTCACCTACGAGCAGTACTTC. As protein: CASSPTGLFTYEQYF.

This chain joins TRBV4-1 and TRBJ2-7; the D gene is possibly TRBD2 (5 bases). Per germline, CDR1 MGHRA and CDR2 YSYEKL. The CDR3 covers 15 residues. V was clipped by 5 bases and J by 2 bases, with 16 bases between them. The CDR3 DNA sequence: TGCGCCAGCAGCACCTATACCAGCGGAACCTACGAGCAGTACTTC. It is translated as CASSTYTSGTYEQYF.

The CDR3 bases are TGTGCCAGCGGGGGAGGGGCATACGAGCAGTACTTC. It encodes CASGGGAYEQYF. This chain links TRBV7-8 with TRBJ2-7, with TRBD2 matching over 7 bases. Germline CDR1 is SGHVS and CDR2 is FQNEAQ. The CDR3 loop spans 12 amino acids. J was trimmed by 4 bases and V by 8 bases; bases with no gene match: 5.

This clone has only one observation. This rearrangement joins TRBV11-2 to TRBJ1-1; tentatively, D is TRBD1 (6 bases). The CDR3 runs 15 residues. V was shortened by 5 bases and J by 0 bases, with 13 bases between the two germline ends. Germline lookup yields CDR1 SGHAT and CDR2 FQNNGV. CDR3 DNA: TGTGCCAGCAGCCTAGGGACATACGTGAACACTGAAGCTTTCTTT. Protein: CASSLGTYVNTEAFF.

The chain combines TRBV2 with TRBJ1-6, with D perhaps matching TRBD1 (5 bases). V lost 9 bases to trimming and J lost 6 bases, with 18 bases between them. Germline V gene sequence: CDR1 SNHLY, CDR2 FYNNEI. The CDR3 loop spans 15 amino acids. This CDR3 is CASKASFGGNSPLHF. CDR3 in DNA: TGTGCCAGTAAGGCATCTTTTGGGGGTAATTCACCCCTCCACTTT. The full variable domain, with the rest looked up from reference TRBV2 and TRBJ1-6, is EPEVTQTPSHQVTQMGQEVILRCVPISNHLYFYWYRQILGQKVEFLVSFYNNEISEKSEIFDDQFSVERPDGSNFTLKIRSTKLEDSAMYFCASKASFGGNSPLHFGNGTRLTVT.

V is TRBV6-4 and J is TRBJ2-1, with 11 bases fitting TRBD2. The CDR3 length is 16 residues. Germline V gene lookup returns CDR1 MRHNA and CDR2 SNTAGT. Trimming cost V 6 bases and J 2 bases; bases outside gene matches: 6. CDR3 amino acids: CASRSTGLAAYNEQFF. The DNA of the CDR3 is TGTGCCAGCAGATCCACGGGACTAGCGGCCTACAATGAGCAGTTCTTC.

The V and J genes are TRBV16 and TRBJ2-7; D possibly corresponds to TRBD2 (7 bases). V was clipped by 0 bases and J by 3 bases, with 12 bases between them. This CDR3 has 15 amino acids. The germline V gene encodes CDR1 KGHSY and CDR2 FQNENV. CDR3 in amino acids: CASSQSAGARYEQYF. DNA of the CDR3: TGTGCCAGCAGCCAATCGGCGGGGGCGCGCTACGAGCAGTACTTC.

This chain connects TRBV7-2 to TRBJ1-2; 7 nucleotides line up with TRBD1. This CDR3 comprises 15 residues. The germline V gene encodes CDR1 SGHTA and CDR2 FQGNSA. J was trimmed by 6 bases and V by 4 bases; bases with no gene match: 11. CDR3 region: CASSWDSYSPHGYTF. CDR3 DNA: TGTGCCAGCAGCTGGGACAGCTATTCCCCTCATGGCTACACCTTC.

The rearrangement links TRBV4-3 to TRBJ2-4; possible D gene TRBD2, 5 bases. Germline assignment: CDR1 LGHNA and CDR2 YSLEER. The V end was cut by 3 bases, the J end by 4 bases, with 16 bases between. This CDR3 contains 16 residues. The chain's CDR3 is CASSQATTGYKNIQYF. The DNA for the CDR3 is TGCGCCAGCAGCCAGGCCACTACGGGATATAAAAACATTCAGTACTTC.

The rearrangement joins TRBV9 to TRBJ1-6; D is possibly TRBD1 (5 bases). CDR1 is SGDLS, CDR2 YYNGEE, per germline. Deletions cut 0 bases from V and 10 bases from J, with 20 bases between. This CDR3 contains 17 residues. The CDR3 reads CASSVEGNPTRGSPLHF. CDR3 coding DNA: TGTGCCAGCAGCGTAGAGGGGAACCCTACGCGGGGGTCACCCCTCCACTTT.

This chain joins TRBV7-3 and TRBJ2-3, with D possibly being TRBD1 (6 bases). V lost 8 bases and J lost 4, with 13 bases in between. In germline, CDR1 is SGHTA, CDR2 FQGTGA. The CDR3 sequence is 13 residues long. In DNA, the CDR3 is TGTGCCAGCGGGATAAACAGGGCAGATACGCAGTATTTT. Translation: CASGINRADTQYF.

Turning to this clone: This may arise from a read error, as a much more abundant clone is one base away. The CDR3 coding sequence is TGCGCCAGCATGATCAAAGGGGGGCCTGAAGCTTTCTTT. It encodes CASMIKGGPEAFF. The V and J genes are TRBV4-3 and TRBJ1-1, with D perhaps matching TRBD1 (6 bases). V was pared by 7 bases and J by 6 bases, with 15 bases between. CDR3 length equals 13 residues. The germline gives CDR1 LGHNA, CDR2 YSLEER.

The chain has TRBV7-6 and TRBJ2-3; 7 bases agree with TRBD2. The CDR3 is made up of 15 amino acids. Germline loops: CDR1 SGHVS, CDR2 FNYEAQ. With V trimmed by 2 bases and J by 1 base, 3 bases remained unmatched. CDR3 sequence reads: CASSLPRGGTDTQYF. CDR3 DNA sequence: TGTGCCAGCAGCTTACCACGGGGGGGCACAGATACGCAGTATTTT.

The CDR3 spells CASHNGGGVSYGYTF. In nucleotides, the CDR3 is TGTGCCAGCCATAATGGGGGGGGTGTCAGCTATGGCTACACCTTC. The chain is built from TRBV27 and TRBJ1-2; a weak D match, TRBD1 (5 bases). V was clipped by 8 bases and J by 4 bases, with 20 bases between them. This CDR3 is built from 15 residues. CDR1 MNHEY and CDR2 SMNVEV come from the germline V gene (reference sequence).

The CDR3 here is CASSQDHPGGYTQYF. CDR3 nucleotide sequence: TGCGCCAGCAGCCAAGATCATCCAGGGGGGTATACGCAGTATTTT. The chain recombines TRBV4-3 with TRBJ2-3; possible D gene TRBD1, 7 bases. Per the germline V gene, CDR1 is LGHNA and CDR2 is YSLEER. Trimming took off 0 bases at V and 7 bases at J, with 14 bases between the two ends. This CDR3 is built from 15 residues.

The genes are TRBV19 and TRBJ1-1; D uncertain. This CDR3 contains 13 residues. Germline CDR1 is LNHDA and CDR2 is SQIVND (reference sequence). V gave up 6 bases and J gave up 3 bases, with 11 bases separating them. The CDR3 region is CASRNAGYTEAFF. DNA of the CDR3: TGTGCCAGTAGGAACGCAGGATACACTGAAGCTTTCTTT.

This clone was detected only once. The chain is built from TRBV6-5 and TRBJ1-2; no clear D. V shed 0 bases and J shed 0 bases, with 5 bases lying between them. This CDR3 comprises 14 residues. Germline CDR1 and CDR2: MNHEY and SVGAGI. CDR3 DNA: TGTGCCAGCAGTTACTCCACACCTAACTATGGCTACACCTTC. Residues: CASSYSTPNYGYTF.

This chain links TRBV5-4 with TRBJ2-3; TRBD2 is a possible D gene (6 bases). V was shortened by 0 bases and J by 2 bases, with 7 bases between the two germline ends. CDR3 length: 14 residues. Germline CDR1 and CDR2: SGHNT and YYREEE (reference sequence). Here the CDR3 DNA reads TGTGCCAGCAGCTTGGCTAGCGACACAGATACGCAGTATTTT. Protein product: CASSLASDTDTQYF.

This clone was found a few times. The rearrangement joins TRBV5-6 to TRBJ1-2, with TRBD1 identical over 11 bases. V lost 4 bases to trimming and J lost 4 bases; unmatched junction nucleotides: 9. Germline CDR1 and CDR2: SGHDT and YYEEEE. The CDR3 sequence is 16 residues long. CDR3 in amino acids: CASSHLSGQGAYGYTF. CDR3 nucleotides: TGTGCCAGCAGCCACTTATCCGGACAGGGGGCCTATGGCTACACCTTC.

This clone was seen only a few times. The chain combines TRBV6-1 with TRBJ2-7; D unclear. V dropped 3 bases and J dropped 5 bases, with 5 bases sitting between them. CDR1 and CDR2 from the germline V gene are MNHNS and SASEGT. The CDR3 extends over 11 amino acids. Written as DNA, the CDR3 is TGTGCCAGCAGTGAGGGGAACGAGCAGTACTTC. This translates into CASSEGNEQYF.

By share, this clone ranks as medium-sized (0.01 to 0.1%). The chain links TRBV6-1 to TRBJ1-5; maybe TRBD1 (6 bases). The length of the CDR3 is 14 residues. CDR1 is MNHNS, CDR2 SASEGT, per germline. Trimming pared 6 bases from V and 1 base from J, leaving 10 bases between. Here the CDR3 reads CASRRTASNQPQHF. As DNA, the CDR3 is TGTGCCAGCAGACGGACAGCGAGCAATCAGCCCCAGCATTTT.

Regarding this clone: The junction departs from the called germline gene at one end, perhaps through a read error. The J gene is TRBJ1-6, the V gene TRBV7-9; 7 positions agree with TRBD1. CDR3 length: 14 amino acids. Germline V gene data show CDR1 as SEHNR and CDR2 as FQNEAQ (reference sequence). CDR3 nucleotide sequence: TGTGCCAGAAGCTTGGGACAGTATAATTCACCCCTCCACTTT. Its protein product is CARSLGQYNSPLHF.

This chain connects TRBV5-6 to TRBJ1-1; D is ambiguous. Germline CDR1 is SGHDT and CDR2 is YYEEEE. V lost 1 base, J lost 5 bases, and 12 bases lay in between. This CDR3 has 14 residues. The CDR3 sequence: CASSLKEVGTEAFF. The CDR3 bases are TGTGCCAGCAGCTTGAAAGAAGTTGGGACTGAAGCTTTCTTT.

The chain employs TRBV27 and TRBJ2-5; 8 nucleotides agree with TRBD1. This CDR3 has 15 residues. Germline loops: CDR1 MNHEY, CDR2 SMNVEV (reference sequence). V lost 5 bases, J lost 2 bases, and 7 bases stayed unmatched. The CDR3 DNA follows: TGTGCCAGCAGTCTCGTAGGGACAGGACAAGAGACCCAGTACTTC. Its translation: CASSLVGTGQETQYF.

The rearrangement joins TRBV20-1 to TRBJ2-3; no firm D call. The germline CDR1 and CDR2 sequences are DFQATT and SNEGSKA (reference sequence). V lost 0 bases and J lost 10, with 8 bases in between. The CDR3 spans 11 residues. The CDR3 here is CSAREQQAQYF. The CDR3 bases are TGCAGTGCTAGAGAACAGCAGGCGCAGTATTTT.

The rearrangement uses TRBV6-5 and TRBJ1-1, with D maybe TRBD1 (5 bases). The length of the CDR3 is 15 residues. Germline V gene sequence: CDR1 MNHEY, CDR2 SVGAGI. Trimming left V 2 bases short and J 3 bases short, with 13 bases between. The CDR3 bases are TGTGCCAGCAGTTACCCTAAGGGGCGAGACACTGAAGCTTTCTTT. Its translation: CASSYPKGRDTEAFF.

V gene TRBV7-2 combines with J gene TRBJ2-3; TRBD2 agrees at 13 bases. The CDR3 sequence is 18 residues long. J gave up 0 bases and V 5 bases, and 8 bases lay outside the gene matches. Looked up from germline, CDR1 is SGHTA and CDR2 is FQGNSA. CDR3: CASSKTLAGGLSTDTQYF. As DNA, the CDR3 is TGTGCCAGCAGCAAAACACTAGCGGGGGGGCTTAGCACAGATACGCAGTATTTT.

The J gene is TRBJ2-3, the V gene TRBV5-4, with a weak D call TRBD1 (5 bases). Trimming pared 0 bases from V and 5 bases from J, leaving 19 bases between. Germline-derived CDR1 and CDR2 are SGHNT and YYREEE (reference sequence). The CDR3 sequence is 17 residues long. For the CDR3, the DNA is TGTGCCAGCAGCTTGGCCGCCAGGGTATCCAAGGGAGATACGCAGTATTTT. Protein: CASSLAARVSKGDTQYF.

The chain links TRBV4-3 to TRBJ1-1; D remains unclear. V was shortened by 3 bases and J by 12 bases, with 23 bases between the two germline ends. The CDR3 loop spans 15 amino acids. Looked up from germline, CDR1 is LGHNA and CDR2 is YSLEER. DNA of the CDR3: TGCGCCAGCAGCCAGTCGGGATCCGAGCAGCGGGCTTCTTTCTTT. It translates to CASSQSGSEQRASFF.

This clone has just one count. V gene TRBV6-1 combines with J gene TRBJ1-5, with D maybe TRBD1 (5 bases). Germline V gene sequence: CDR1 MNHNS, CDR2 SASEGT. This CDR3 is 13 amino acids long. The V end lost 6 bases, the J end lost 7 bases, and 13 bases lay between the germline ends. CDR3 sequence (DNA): TGTGCCAGCAGCCTCAGGGAGGAGCAGCCCCAGCATTTT. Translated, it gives CASSLREEQPQHF.

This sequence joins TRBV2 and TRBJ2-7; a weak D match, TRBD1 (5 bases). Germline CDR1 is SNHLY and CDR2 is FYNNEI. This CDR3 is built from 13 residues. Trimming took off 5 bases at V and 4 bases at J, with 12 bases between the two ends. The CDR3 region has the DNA TGTGCCAGCAGTCTAGGGGTAGGATACGAGCAGTACTTC. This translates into CASSLGVGYEQYF. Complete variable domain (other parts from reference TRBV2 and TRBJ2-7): EPEVTQTPSHQVTQMGQEVILRCVPISNHLYFYWYRQILGQKVEFLVSFYNNEISEKSEIFDDQFSVERPDGSNFTLKIRSTKLEDSAMYFCASSLGVGYEQYFGPGTRLTVT.